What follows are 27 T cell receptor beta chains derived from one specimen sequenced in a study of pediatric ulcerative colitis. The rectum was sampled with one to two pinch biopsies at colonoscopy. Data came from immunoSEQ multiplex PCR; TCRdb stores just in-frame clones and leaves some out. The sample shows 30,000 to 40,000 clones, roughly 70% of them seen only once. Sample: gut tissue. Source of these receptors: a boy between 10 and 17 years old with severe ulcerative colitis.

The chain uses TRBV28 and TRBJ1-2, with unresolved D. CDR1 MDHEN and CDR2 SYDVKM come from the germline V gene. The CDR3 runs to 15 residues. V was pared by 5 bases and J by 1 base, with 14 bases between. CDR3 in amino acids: CASSPNRRINYGYTF. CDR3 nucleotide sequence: TGTGCCAGCAGTCCAAACCGACGGATTAACTATGGCTACACCTTC.

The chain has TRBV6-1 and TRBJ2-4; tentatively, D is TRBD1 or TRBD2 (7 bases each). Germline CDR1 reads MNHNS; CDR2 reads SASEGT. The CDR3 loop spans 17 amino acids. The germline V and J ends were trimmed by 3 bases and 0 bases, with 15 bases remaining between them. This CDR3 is CASSERGRGLAKNIQYF. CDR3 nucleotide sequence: TGTGCCAGCAGTGAGAGGGGGCGGGGGTTAGCCAAAAACATTCAGTACTTC.

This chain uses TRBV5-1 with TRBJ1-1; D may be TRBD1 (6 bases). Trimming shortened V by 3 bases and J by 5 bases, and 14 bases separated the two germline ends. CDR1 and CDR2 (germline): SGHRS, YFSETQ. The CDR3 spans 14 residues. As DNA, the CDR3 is TGCGCCAGCAGCTCCGGGACAACTCGGACTGAAGCTTTCTTT. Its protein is CASSSGTTRTEAFF. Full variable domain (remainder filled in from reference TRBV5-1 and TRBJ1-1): KAGVTQTPRYLIKTRGQQVTLSCSPISGHRSVSWYQQTPGQGLQFLFEYFSETQRNKGNFPGRFSGRQFSNSRSEMNVSTLELGDSALYLCASSSGTTRTEAFFGQGTRLTVV.

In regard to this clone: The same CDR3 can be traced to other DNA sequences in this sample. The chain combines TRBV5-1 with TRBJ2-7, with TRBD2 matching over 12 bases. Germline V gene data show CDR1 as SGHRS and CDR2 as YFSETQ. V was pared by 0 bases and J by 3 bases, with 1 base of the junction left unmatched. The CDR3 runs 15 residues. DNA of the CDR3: TGCGCCAGCAGCTTGGGACTAGCGGGGGTCTACGAGCAGTACTTC. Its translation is CASSLGLAGVYEQYF.

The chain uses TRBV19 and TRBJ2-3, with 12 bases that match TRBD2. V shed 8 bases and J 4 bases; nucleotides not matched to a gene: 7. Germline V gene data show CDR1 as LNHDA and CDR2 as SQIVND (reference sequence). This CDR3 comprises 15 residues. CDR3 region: CASQRTSGVADTQYF. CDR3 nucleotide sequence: TGTGCCAGTCAAAGGACTAGCGGGGTCGCAGATACGCAGTATTTT.

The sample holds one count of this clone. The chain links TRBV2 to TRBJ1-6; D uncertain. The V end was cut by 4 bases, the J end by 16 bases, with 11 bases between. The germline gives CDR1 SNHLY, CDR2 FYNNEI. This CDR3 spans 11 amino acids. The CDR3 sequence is CASSGGGLLHF. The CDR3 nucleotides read TGTGCCAGCAGTGGAGGAGGGTTACTCCACTTT. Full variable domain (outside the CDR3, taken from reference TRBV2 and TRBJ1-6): EPEVTQTPSHQVTQMGQEVILRCVPISNHLYFYWYRQILGQKVEFLVSFYNNEISEKSEIFDDQFSVERPDGSNFTLKIRSTKLEDSAMYFCASSGGGLLHFGNGTRLTVT.

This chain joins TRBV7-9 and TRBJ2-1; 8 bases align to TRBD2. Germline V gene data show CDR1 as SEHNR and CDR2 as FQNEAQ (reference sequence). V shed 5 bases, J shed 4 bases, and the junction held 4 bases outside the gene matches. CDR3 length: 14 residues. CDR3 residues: CASSPVAGYNEQFF. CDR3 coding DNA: TGTGCCAGCAGCCCCGTAGCGGGATACAATGAGCAGTTCTTC.

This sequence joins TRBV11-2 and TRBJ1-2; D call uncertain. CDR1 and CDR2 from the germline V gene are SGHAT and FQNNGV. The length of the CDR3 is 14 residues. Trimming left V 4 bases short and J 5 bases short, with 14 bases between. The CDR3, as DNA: TGTGCCAGCAGCTCACTGACCAACTTTTATGGCTACACCTTC. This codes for CASSSLTNFYGYTF.

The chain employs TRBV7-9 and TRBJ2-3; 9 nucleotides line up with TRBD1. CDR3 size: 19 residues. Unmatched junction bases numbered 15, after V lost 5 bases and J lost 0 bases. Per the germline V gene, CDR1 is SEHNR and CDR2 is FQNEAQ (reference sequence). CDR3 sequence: CASSGGTGTDSTSTDTQYF. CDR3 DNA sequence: TGTGCCAGCAGCGGTGGGACAGGGACCGACTCAACCAGCACAGATACGCAGTATTTT.

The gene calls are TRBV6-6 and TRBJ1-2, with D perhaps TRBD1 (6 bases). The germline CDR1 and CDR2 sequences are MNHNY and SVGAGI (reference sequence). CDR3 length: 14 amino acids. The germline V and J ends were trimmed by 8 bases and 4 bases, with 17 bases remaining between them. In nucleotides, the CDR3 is TGTGCCAGCGCTGTACCGGGGGCGGGCTATGGCTACACCTTC. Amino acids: CASAVPGAGYGYTF.

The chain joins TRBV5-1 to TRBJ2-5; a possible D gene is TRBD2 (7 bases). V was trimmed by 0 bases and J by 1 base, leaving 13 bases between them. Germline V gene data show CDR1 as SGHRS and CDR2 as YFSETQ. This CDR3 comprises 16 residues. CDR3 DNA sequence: TGCGCCAGCAGCTTGGCGATAGGGGGGGCCCAAGAGACCCAGTACTTC. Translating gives CASSLAIGGAQETQYF.

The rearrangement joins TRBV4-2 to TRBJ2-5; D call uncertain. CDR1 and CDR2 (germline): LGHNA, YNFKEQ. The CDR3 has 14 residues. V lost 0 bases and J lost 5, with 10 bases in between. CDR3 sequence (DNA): TGTGCCAGCAGCCAAGATCTGCTGGGGGAGACCCAGTACTTC. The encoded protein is CASSQDLLGETQYF.

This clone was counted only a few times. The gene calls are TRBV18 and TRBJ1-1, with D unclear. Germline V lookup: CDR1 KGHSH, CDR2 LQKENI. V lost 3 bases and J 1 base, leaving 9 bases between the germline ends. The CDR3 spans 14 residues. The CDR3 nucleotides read TGTGCCAGCTCACCGCGGGCGGGGAACACTGAAGCTTTCTTT. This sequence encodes CASSPRAGNTEAFF.

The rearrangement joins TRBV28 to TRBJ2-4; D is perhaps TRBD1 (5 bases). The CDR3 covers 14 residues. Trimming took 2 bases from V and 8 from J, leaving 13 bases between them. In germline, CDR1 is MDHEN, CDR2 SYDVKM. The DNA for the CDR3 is TGTGCCAGCAGTTTAGATGCAGGGTTGGACATTCAGTACTTC. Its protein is CASSLDAGLDIQYF.

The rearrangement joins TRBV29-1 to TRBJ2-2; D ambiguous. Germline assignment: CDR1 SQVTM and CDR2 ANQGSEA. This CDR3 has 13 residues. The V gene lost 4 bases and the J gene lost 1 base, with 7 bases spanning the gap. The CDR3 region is CSVVQVNTGELFF. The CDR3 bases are TGCAGCGTTGTGCAGGTGAACACCGGGGAGCTGTTTTTT.

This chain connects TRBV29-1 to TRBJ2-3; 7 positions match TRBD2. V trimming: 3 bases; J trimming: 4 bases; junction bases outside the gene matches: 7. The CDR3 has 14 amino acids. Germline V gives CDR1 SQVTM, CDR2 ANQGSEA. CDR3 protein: CSVETSGGADTQYF. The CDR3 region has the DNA TGCAGCGTTGAGACTAGTGGGGGGGCAGATACGCAGTATTTT.

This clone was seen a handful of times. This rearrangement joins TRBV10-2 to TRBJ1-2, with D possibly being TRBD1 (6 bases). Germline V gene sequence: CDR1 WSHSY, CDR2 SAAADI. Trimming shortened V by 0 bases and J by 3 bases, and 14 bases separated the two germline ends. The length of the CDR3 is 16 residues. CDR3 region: CASSESAGAPYYGYTF. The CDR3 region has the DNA TGCGCCAGCAGTGAGTCGGCAGGGGCTCCTTACTATGGCTACACCTTC.

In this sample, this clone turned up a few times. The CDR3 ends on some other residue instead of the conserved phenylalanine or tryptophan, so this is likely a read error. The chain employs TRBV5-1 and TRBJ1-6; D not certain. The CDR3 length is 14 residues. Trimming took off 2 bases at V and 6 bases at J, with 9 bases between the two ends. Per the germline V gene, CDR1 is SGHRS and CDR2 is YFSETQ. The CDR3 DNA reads TGCGCCAGCAGCTTTGAGGGTATTAATTCACCCCTCCACCTT. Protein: CASSFEGINSPLHL.

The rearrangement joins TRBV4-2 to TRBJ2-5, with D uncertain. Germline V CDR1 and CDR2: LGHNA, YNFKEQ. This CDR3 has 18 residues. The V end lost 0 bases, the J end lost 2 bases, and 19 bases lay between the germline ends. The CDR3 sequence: CASSQDSIFVVGQETQYF. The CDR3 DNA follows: TGTGCCAGCAGCCAAGATAGCATATTTGTCGTCGGACAAGAGACCCAGTACTTC.

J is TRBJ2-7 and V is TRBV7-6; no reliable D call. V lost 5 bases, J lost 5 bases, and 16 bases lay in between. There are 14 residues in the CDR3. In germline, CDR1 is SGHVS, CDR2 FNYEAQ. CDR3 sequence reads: CASSPEFTLNEQYF. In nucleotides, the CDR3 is TGTGCCAGCAGCCCCGAATTTACGTTGAACGAGCAGTACTTC. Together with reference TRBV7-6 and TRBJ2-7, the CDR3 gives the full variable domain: GAGVSQSPRYKVTKRGQDVALRCDPISGHVSLYWYRQALGQGPEFLTYFNYEAQQDKSGLPNDRFSAERPEGSISTLTIQRTEQRDSAMYRCASSPEFTLNEQYFGPGTRLTVT.

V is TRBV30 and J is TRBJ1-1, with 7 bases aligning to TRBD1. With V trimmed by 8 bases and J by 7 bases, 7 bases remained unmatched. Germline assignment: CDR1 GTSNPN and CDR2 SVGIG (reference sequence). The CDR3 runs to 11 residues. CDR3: CAGSRDSEAFF. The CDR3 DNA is TGTGCCGGCTCCCGGGACAGTGAAGCTTTCTTT.

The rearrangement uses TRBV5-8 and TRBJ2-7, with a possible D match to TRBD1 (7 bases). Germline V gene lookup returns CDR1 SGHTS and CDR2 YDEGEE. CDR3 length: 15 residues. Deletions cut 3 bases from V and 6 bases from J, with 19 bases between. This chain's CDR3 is CASSSGGGFFSEQYF. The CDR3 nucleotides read TGTGCCAGCAGCTCTGGAGGGGGCTTCTTTTCCGAGCAGTACTTC.

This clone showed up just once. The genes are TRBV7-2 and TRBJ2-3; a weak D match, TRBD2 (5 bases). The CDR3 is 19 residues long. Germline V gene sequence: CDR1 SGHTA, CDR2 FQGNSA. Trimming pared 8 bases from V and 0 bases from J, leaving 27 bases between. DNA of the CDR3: TGTGCCAGCCCAGAGGTGTGGGGAGACGAAAGACCAAGCACAGATACGCAGTATTTT. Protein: CASPEVWGDERPSTDTQYF.

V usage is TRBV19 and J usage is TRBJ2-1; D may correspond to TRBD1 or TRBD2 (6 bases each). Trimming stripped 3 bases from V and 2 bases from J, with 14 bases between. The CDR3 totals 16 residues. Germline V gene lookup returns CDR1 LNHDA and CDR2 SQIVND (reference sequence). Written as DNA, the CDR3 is TGTGCCAGTAGTATTCTTTTGGGGGGCGCCTACAATGAGCAGTTCTTC. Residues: CASSILLGGAYNEQFF.

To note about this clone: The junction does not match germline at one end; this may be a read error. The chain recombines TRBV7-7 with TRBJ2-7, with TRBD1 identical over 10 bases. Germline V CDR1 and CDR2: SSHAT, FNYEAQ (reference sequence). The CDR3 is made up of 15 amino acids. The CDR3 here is CASSAGTGAAYEQYF. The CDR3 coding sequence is TGTGCTAGCAGCGCCGGGACAGGGGCTGCGTACGAGCAGTACTTC.

This CDR3 is CASSVGLIITDTQYF. In DNA form, the CDR3 reads TGTGCCAGCAGCGTAGGGCTGATAATCACAGATACGCAGTATTTT. The chain combines TRBV9 with TRBJ2-3; D remains ambiguous. The CDR3 has 15 amino acids. V was shortened by 0 bases and J by 2 bases, with 10 bases between the two germline ends. Germline CDR1 is SGDLS and CDR2 is YYNGEE.

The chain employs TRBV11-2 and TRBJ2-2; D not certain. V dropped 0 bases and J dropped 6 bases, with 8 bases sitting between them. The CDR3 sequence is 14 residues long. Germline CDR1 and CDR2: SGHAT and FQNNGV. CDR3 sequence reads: CASSLDWVSGELFF. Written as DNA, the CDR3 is TGTGCCAGCAGCTTAGATTGGGTCTCCGGGGAGCTGTTTTTT.